This TCR beta chain was sequenced during a study of T cell changes during pregnancy in multiple sclerosis (dated by TCRdb to the late 2010s). At the level of the whole study: Changes in the T cell repertoire over the course of pregnancy were examined in this study in women with multiple sclerosis.

The library came from the immunoSEQ multiplex PCR assay. Entries here come from immuneACCESS through TCRdb and include only in-frame sequences with V and J called. Some clones fail to appear in such tables; in the studies checked, an unresolved V gene covers under half of the shortfall, and the cause of the remainder is unknown. The sample data list about 40,000 clones, and around 89% of these were observed just once. The top ten constitute approximately 0.51% of the sample. V is pruned by 5 bases and J by 2 bases, leaving 3 bases of the junction without a gene match. CDR1 SGHRS and CDR2 YFSETQ were looked up in the germline V gene. The CDR3 numbers 14 residues from cysteine through phenylalanine. Just the 42-base CDR3 DNA is kept, in frame starting at base 1. A word on this clone: Its antigen is currently not known. It has no much larger one-base neighbor in the sample; base qualities were not kept.

Here the chain combines TRBV5-1 and TRBJ2-1, with 8 bases matching TRBD1. The specimen comprised CD4+ T cells from peripheral blood mononuclear cells, sampled in the first trimester of pregnancy. The clonotype was recovered from a female donor with multiple sclerosis, enrolled in a pregnancy study. CDR3 loop: CASRGQGAYNEQFF. The nucleotide sequence is given as TGCGCCAGCAGAGGACAGGGAGCCTACAATGAGCAGTTCTTC.